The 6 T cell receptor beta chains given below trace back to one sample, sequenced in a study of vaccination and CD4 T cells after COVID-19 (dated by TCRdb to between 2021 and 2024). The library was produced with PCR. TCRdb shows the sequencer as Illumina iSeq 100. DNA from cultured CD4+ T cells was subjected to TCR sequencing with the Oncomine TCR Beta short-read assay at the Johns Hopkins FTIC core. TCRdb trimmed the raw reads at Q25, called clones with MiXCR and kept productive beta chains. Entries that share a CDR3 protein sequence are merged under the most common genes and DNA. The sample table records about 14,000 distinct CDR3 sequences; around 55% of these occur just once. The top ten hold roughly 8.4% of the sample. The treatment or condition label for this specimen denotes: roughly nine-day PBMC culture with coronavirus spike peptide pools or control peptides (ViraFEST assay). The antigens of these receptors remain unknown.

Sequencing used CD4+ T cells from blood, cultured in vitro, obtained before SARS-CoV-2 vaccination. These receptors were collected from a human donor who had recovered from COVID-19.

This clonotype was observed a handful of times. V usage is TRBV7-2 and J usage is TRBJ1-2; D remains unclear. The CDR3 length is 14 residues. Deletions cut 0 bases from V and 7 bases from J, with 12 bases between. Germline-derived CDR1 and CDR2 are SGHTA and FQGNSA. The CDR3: CASSLASGRVGYTF. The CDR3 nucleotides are TGTGCCAGCAGCTTAGCGTCGGGCCGTGTTGGCTACACCTTC.

CDR3 nucleotide sequence: TGCAGTGTGGGCCTAGCGGGGACCTACGAGCAGTACTTC. This gives the protein CSVGLAGTYEQYF. This chain connects TRBV20-1 to TRBJ2-7; 9 nucleotides align to TRBD2. With V trimmed by 7 bases and J by 2 bases, 6 bases remained unmatched. CDR1 is DFQATT, CDR2 SNEGSKA, per germline (reference sequence). This CDR3 region has 13 residues.

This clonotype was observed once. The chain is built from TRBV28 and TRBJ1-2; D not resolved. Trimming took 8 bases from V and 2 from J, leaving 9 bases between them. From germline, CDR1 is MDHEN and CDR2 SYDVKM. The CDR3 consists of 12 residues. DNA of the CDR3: TGTGCCAGCCAGGCGTTGAACTATGGCTACACCTTC. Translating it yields CASQALNYGYTF.

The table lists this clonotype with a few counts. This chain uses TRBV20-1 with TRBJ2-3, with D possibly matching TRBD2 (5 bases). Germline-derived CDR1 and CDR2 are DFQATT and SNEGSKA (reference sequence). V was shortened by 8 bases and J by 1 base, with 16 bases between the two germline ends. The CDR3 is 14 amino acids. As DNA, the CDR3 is TGCAGTCCCGAGGACGGGGTGGGCACAGATACGCAGTATTTT. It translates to CSPEDGVGTDTQYF.

The CDR3 is CSARESGREYNEQFF. DNA for the CDR3: TGCAGTGCTAGAGAGAGCGGGAGGGAATACAATGAGCAGTTCTTC. The chain uses TRBV20-1 and TRBJ2-1; TRBD2 matches at 10 bases. The CDR3 consists of 15 residues. V lost 0 bases and J lost 4; bases outside the gene matches: 3. In germline, CDR1 is DFQATT, CDR2 SNEGSKA (reference sequence).

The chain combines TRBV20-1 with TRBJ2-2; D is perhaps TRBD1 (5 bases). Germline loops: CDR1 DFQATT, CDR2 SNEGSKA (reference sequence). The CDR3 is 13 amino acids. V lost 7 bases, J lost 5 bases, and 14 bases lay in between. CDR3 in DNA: TGCAGTGTTAGCCCTACAGGTACCGGGGAGCTGTTTTTT. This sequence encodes CSVSPTGTGELFF.